The present entry profiles one T cell receptor beta chain with its context. Germline-derived CDR1 and CDR2 are LNHDA and SQIVND (reference sequence). This CDR3 region has 12 residues. V gave up 10 bases and J gave up 1 base, with 10 bases separating them. This specimen belongs to a study of blood T cell repertoires in COVID-19. The repertoire was sequenced with immunoSEQ multiplex PCR; TCRdb's copy has only in-frame clones and lacks some. This sample yields 400,000 to 500,000 clones, of which about 88% are seen a single time; 1.4% belongs to the top ten. This clonotype was obtained from a woman aged 18-29 years who had been exposed to COVID-19. The gene calls are TRBV19 and TRBJ1-1, with D perhaps TRBD1 (5 bases). The sequenced sample was PBMCs or T cells enriched from blood (not recorded which). For the CDR3, the DNA is TGTGCCACATCCACAGGGAACACTGAAGCTTTCTTT. Protein product: CATSTGNTEAFF.